The 25 T cell receptor beta chains listed next were all sequenced from one sample in a study of neurological immune-mediated disorders. One entry per CDR3 protein results from TCRdb running MiXCR on the 5' RACE reads. Of 35,000 to 45,000 distinct CDR3 sequences listed, around a tenth were seen once; the top ten hold roughly 3.9%. Sequencing was performed on CD4+ T cells from blood. The receptors shown here come from a woman in her twenties or thirties with HTLV-1-associated myelopathy (HAM/TSP).

At least ten counts were recorded for this clonotype. The chain joins TRBV7-3 to TRBJ2-3, with 8 bases matching TRBD2. CDR1 is SGHTA and CDR2 is FQGTGA in the germline V gene. The V segment lost 1 base and the J segment 4 bases; nucleotides outside the gene matches: 7. The CDR3 totals 16 residues. The CDR3 is CASSLRSGGAADTQYF. The CDR3, as DNA: TGTGCCAGCAGCTTAAGGTCGGGGGGGGCCGCAGATACGCAGTATTTT.

This clonotype showed up many times. J is TRBJ2-3 and V is TRBV5-1; D gene ambiguous. Trimming took 2 bases from V and 0 from J, leaving 10 bases between them. Germline assignment: CDR1 SGHRS and CDR2 YFSETQ. This CDR3 comprises 15 residues. This CDR3 is CASSLGHTSTDTQYF. Here the CDR3 DNA reads TGCGCCAGCAGCTTAGGGCATACTAGCACAGATACGCAGTATTTT.

The table lists this clonotype with many counts. This rearrangement joins TRBV5-1 to TRBJ2-1; 8 bases are shared with TRBD1. J was trimmed by 7 bases and V by 4 bases; bases with no gene match: 1. The CDR3 consists of 12 residues. Germline V CDR1 and CDR2: SGHRS, YFSETQ. The chain's CDR3 is CASSRTGNEQFF. The CDR3 nucleotides are TGCGCCAGCAGCCGGACAGGGAATGAGCAGTTCTTC.

This clonotype was recorded many times. The DNA of the CDR3 is TGTGCCAGCAGAAAGGGACAAGGTGGTGTCTACGAGCAGTACTTC. Its protein product is CASRKGQGGVYEQYF. The chain is built from TRBV2 and TRBJ2-7, with a tentative D call TRBD1 (6 bases). This CDR3 has 15 amino acids. The V gene's germline CDR1 is SNHLY and CDR2 FYNNEI. The germline V and J ends were trimmed by 6 bases and 3 bases, with 18 bases remaining between them.

This clonotype has ten or more counts. The genes are TRBV29-1 and TRBJ2-7; the D gene is possibly TRBD1 (6 bases). CDR3 length equals 12 residues. V was cut by 4 bases and J by 0 bases, with 7 bases left in between. Germline V lookup: CDR1 SQVTM, CDR2 ANQGSEA. This chain's CDR3 is CSVADSSYEQYF. DNA for the CDR3: TGCAGCGTTGCGGACAGCTCCTACGAGCAGTACTTC.

The V and J genes are TRBV5-4 and TRBJ1-1; D unclear. Germline V gives CDR1 SGHNT, CDR2 YYREEE (reference sequence). The CDR3 spans 13 residues. V gave up 6 bases and J gave up 2 bases, with 11 bases separating them. CDR3 region: CASNKPGNTEAFF. The CDR3 DNA reads as TGTGCCAGCAACAAGCCTGGAAACACTGAAGCTTTCTTT.

In its sample, this clonotype was seen many times. This chain links TRBV3-1 with TRBJ2-7; no reliable D call. CDR3 size: 15 residues. V was shortened by 0 bases and J by 2 bases, with 11 bases between the two germline ends. Germline lookup yields CDR1 LGHDT and CDR2 YNNKEL (reference sequence). For the CDR3, the DNA is TGTGCCAGCAGCCAAGAACCCTCGTACACCTACGAGCAGTACTTC. Its protein product is CASSQEPSYTYEQYF.

The sample holds many counts of this clonotype. The chain links TRBV7-9 to TRBJ1-2; D not certain. Looked up from germline, CDR1 is SEHNR and CDR2 is FQNEAQ (reference sequence). The CDR3 has 12 residues. Trimming pared 1 base from V and 4 bases from J, leaving 4 bases between. The CDR3 spells CASSLEGYGYTF. The CDR3 DNA follows: TGTGCCAGCAGCTTAGAGGGCTATGGCTACACCTTC. Full variable domain (outside the CDR3, taken from reference TRBV7-9 and TRBJ1-2): DTGVSQNPRHKITKRGQNVTFRCDPISEHNRLYWYRQTLGQGPEFLTYFQNEAQLEKSRLLSDRFSAERPKGSFSTLEIQRTEQGDSAMYLCASSLEGYGYTFGSGTRLTVV.

This clonotype has at least ten counts. This rearrangement joins TRBV20-1 to TRBJ1-6, with 9 bases fitting TRBD1. Germline-derived CDR1 and CDR2 are DFQATT and SNEGSKA (reference sequence). The CDR3 contains 15 residues. Trimming took 5 bases from V and 7 from J; bases not matched to a gene: 9. CDR3 DNA: TGCAGTGCTTACAGGGGGCGGGCGGACAATTCACCCCTCCACTTT. Amino acids: CSAYRGRADNSPLHF.

This clonotype was seen repeatedly, ten times or more. The V call is TRBV13, the J call TRBJ1-2; 7 nucleotides match TRBD1. The germline V gene encodes CDR1 PRHDT and CDR2 FYEKMQ (reference sequence). Germline trimming cut 5 bases from V and 5 bases from J; bases unmatched to any gene: 14. The CDR3 has 16 residues. CDR3 in amino acids: CASSPTYRGKDYGYTF. Written as DNA, the CDR3 is TGTGCCAGCAGCCCCACATACAGGGGAAAGGATTATGGCTACACCTTC. The whole variable domain, remainder taken from reference TRBV13 and TRBJ1-2, is AAGVIQSPRHLIKEKRETATLKCYPIPRHDTVYWYQQGPGQDPQFLISFYEKMQSDKGSIPDRFSAQQFSDYHSELNMSSLELGDSALYFCASSPTYRGKDYGYTFGSGTRLTVV.

This clonotype has ten or more counts. This sequence joins TRBV6-5 and TRBJ2-7; either TRBD1 or TRBD2 may fit D (5 bases each). The ends were cut back, 5 bases at V and 2 bases at J, with 16 bases in the middle. Germline-derived CDR1 and CDR2 are MNHEY and SVGAGI. The CDR3 contains 15 residues. In DNA form, the CDR3 reads TGTGCCAGCAGTAACGGGGCGAGTGTAACCTACGAGCAGTACTTC. Translation gives CASSNGASVTYEQYF.

This clonotype was counted many times. V usage is TRBV5-8 and J usage is TRBJ2-7, with D perhaps matching TRBD1 or TRBD2 (6 bases each). Germline V CDR1 and CDR2: SGHTS, YDEGEE. This CDR3 spans 14 amino acids. The ends were cut back, 1 base at V and 2 bases at J, with 10 bases in the middle. CDR3 in amino acids: CASSLSGAAYEQYF. DNA of the CDR3: TGTGCCAGCAGCTTGTCGGGGGCTGCCTACGAGCAGTACTTC. Using reference TRBV5-8 and TRBJ2-7 for the parts outside the CDR3, the full variable domain is EAGVTQSPTHLIKTRGQQATLRCSPISGHTSVYWYQQALGLGLQFLLWYDEGEERNRGNFPPRFSGRQFPNYSSELNVNALELEDSALYLCASSLSGAAYEQYFGPGTRLTVT.

The table lists this clonotype with many counts. The chain has TRBV5-1 and TRBJ1-5; the D gene is possibly TRBD1 (6 bases). This CDR3 contains 14 residues. Germline loops: CDR1 SGHRS, CDR2 YFSETQ. Trimming stripped 4 bases from V and 9 bases from J, with 17 bases between. The CDR3 DNA reads TGCGCCAGCAGCCCGGACAGTCTAGGGCGGCCCCAGCATTTT. Protein: CASSPDSLGRPQHF.

J is TRBJ2-7 and V is TRBV18, with D tentatively TRBD1 or TRBD2 (5 bases each). The CDR3 consists of 14 residues. Germline V gene sequence: CDR1 KGHSH, CDR2 LQKENI. V lost 1 base and J 5 bases, leaving 12 bases between the germline ends. In nucleotides, the CDR3 is TGTGCCAGCTCACCACGGGGCGGAGGAAACGAGCAGTACTTC. Protein: CASSPRGGGNEQYF.

This clonotype was recorded many times. This chain links TRBV20-1 with TRBJ2-7; no reliable D call. Germline V gives CDR1 DFQATT, CDR2 SNEGSKA (reference sequence). V was pared by 0 bases and J by 4 bases, with 13 bases between. The CDR3 spans 14 residues. DNA for the CDR3: TGCAGTGCTAGAGACTTAGGGCGGTCGTACGAGCAGTACTTC. It encodes CSARDLGRSYEQYF.

The rearrangement joins TRBV5-1 to TRBJ2-2; 8 bases match TRBD2. This CDR3 spans 13 amino acids. The germline V gene encodes CDR1 SGHRS and CDR2 YFSETQ. V was pared by 1 base and J by 7 bases, with 0 bases of the junction left unmatched. CDR3 sequence: CASSLSGGGELFF. CDR3 coding DNA: TGCGCCAGCAGCTTGAGCGGGGGCGGGGAGCTGTTTTTT. The full variable domain, its missing parts supplied by reference TRBV5-1 and TRBJ2-2, is KAGVTQTPRYLIKTRGQQVTLSCSPISGHRSVSWYQQTPGQGLQFLFEYFSETQRNKGNFPGRFSGRQFSNSRSEMNVSTLELGDSALYLCASSLSGGGELFFGEGSRLTVL.

This clonotype was observed at least ten times. The gene calls are TRBV9 and TRBJ2-5; 9 nucleotides agree with TRBD2. This CDR3 comprises 13 residues. J was trimmed by 5 bases and V by 3 bases; bases with no gene match: 2. Germline V lookup: CDR1 SGDLS, CDR2 YYNGEE. CDR3 residues: CASSATSGETQYF. The CDR3 bases are TGTGCCAGCAGCGCGACTAGCGGCGAGACCCAGTACTTC.

This clonotype has a count of ten or more. The genes are TRBV20-1 and TRBJ2-7; 12 positions match TRBD1. Germline lookup yields CDR1 DFQATT and CDR2 SNEGSKA (reference sequence). J gave up 0 bases and V 2 bases, and 11 bases lay outside the gene matches. The CDR3 loop spans 18 amino acids. Written as DNA, the CDR3 is TGCAGTGCTAGACCGGGACAGGGGGCAAATATTAGCTCCTACGAGCAGTACTTC. Its translation is CSARPGQGANISSYEQYF.

This clonotype was seen at least ten times. The chain couples TRBV20-1 to TRBJ1-1; D gene unclear. The CDR3 is made up of 12 amino acids. Trimming removed 2 bases at V and 4 bases at J, with 8 bases between. Per germline, CDR1 DFQATT and CDR2 SNEGSKA (reference sequence). CDR3 loop: CSARRVPTEAFF. As DNA, the CDR3 is TGCAGTGCTAGACGGGTACCCACTGAAGCTTTCTTT.

This clonotype was counted ten times or more. The chain joins TRBV10-2 to TRBJ1-1; D is ambiguous. The germline V and J ends were trimmed by 3 bases and 1 base, with 6 bases remaining between them. The germline CDR1 and CDR2 sequences are WSHSY and SAAADI. The CDR3 has 13 amino acids. CDR3 region: CASSDTGNTEAFF. CDR3 DNA sequence: TGCGCCAGCAGTGATACGGGGAACACTGAAGCTTTCTTT.

This clonotype was picked up many times. The J gene is TRBJ2-1, the V gene TRBV6-5; TRBD2 matches at 10 bases. CDR3 length: 19 amino acids. J was trimmed by 0 bases and V by 0 bases; bases with no gene match: 8. The germline gives CDR1 MNHEY, CDR2 SVGAGI. The CDR3: CASSYSLGVAGGSYNEQFF. Written as DNA, the CDR3 is TGTGCCAGCAGTTACTCCCTGGGGGTAGCGGGGGGCTCCTACAATGAGCAGTTCTTC.

This clonotype was detected ten times or more. The chain combines TRBV9 with TRBJ2-5; TRBD1 matches 7 bases. The J segment lost 4 bases and the V segment lost 0 bases, leaving 12 bases of the junction unmatched. The CDR3 sequence is 17 residues long. CDR1 SGDLS and CDR2 YYNGEE come from the germline V gene. CDR3 amino acids: CASSVGGQSHALETQYF. As DNA, the CDR3 is TGTGCCAGCAGCGTAGGGGGACAGTCCCACGCCTTAGAGACCCAGTACTTC.

This clonotype occurred many times. The chain links TRBV20-1 to TRBJ2-3, with 11 positions matching TRBD2. CDR1 and CDR2 from the germline V gene are DFQATT and SNEGSKA (reference sequence). CDR3 size: 14 residues. V lost 4 bases to trimming and J lost 5 bases; unmatched junction nucleotides: 5. The DNA for the CDR3 is TGCAGTGCTAATAGCGGGGGGGCGGGAGATACGCAGTATTTT. Translating it yields CSANSGGAGDTQYF.

This clonotype was picked up many times. V gene TRBV7-8 combines with J gene TRBJ2-7; weak D call: TRBD1 (6 bases). From germline, CDR1 is SGHVS and CDR2 FQNEAQ. With 2 bases removed from V and 2 bases from J, the gap between germline ends came to 16 bases. The CDR3 is 16 residues long. Written as DNA, the CDR3 is TGTGCCAGCAGCTTAAAACCAAGGGACACCACCTACGAGCAGTACTTC. It specifies CASSLKPRDTTYEQYF.

This clonotype was detected many times. This chain connects TRBV5-5 to TRBJ2-1, with D possibly being TRBD1 or TRBD2 (7 bases each). The CDR3 runs to 15 residues. The germline V gene has CDR1 SGHKS and CDR2 YYEKEE (reference sequence). The V gene lost 4 bases and the J gene lost 8 bases, with 19 bases spanning the gap. CDR3 nucleotide sequence: TGTGCCAGCAGCCTTAACAGGGGAGGGGGCTATGAGCAGTTCTTC. Amino acids: CASSLNRGGGYEQFF.